The rows below give T cell receptor beta chains drawn from one sample of a study of neurological immune-mediated disorders. TCRdb re-called the 5' RACE reads with MiXCR, one entry per CDR3 protein. This table has tens of thousands of distinct CDR3 sequences, 15% to 20% appearing once. The sequenced sample was PBMCs. These receptors all come from a woman in her thirties or forties in good health. Each CDR3 is given with its conserved first and last residue. D genes are given only for firm matches. A clone size is listed for some rows: how often the clone was seen (once, few, many), or a class if it is expanded.

clone_size,j_call,d_call,v_call,cdr3_length,cdr3_nt,cdr3_aa
.,TRBJ2-3,TRBD1,TRBV10-3,14,TGTGCCATCTGTGGGACAGACCCCACAGATACGCAGTATTTT,CAICGTDPTDTQYF
many,TRBJ2-6,TRBD2,TRBV4-2,17,TGTGCCAGCAGCCCGACTAGCGGGGACTCTGGGGCCAACGTCCTGACTTTC,CASSPTSGDSGANVLTF
many,TRBJ1-1,.,TRBV12-3/TRBV12-4,15,TGTGCCAGCAGTTTAATCAAGGGTTTGGACACTGAAGCTTTCTTT,CASSLIKGLDTEAFF
few,TRBJ2-5,.,TRBV19,14,TGTGCCAGTAGTACGGGTTACCCTCAAGAGACCCAGTACTTC,CASSTGYPQETQYF
many,TRBJ2-1,TRBD2,TRBV29-1,14,TGCAGCGTTGTAGAGCGGGGGGCCCCTAATGAGCAGTTCTTC,CSVVERGAPNEQFF
many,TRBJ2-1,.,TRBV7-8,14,TGTGCCAGCAGCTTAGTCTCGGGGACGAATGAGCAGTTCTTC,CASSLVSGTNEQFF
many,TRBJ2-1,TRBD2,TRBV6-5,18,TGTGCCAGCAGTTACGACGGCTTAGCGGGGGGCCTTCTCGGTGAGCAGTTCTTC,CASSYDGLAGGLLGEQFF
many,TRBJ2-2,.,TRBV12-3/TRBV12-4,17,TGTGCCAGCAGTTTACGTCTATGGGCGCTAGACCCCGGGGAGCTGTTTTTT,CASSLRLWALDPGELFF
.,TRBJ2-3,.,TRBV5-1,14,TGCGCCAGCAGCTTGGTTCTTACTGCAGATACGCAGTATTTT,CASSLVLTADTQYF
many,TRBJ2-3,.,TRBV4-2,14,TGTGCCAGCAGCCCACCGTTGGAGGTGGATACGCAGTATTTT,CASSPPLEVDTQYF
many,TRBJ1-5,.,TRBV7-2,13,TGTGCCAGCAGCCCCAGGAGCAATCAGCCCCAGCATTTT,CASSPRSNQPQHF
many,TRBJ2-1,TRBD1,TRBV2,15,TGTGCCAGCAGTCGCGTCCCGGGACAGGAAAACGAGCAGTTCTTC,CASSRVPGQENEQFF
many,TRBJ1-4,.,TRBV7-2,13,TGTGCCAGCAGCTGGCCAGGGAATGAAAAACTGTTTTTT,CASSWPGNEKLFF